The rows below give T cell receptor beta chains drawn from one sample of a study of blood T cell repertoires in COVID-19. Sequenced by immunoSEQ multiplex PCR; TCRdb stores in-frame clones only, minus some. The sample lists 150,000 or so clones, roughly 70% seen once, with about 3% in the top ten. Sequencing was performed on peripheral blood. The receptors were sampled from an elderly woman with acute or convalescent COVID-19. Each CDR3 is given with its conserved first and last residue. The D gene is left open where the match is weak. Only part of the rows carry a size: once, few, many, or a class if the clone is expanded.

j_call cdr3_length d_call clone_size v_call cdr3_nt cdr3_aa
TRBJ1-2 14 TRBD1 - TRBV10-3 TGTGCCATCACTCAACAGGGGAGAGGGGGTGGCTACACCTTC CAITQQGRGGGYTF
TRBJ2-3 16 - few TRBV7-2 TGTGCCAGCAGCCCCCCTGGGTGGCTAGCCCCAGATACGCAGTATTTT CASSPPGWLAPDTQYF
TRBJ2-1 15 TRBD2 few TRBV27 TGTGCCAGCAGTTTCCCGCGGGAGGGCCTCAATGAGCAGTTCTTC CASSFPREGLNEQFF
TRBJ2-1 17 - - TRBV10-1 TGCGCCAGCAGTGAGGTCGCTCGCGCGGGGTTTGACAATGAGCAGTTCTTC CASSEVARAGFDNEQFF
TRBJ1-1 15 TRBD1 few TRBV18 TGTGCCAGCTCCGTAGGACAGGGGGTGAACACTGAAGCTTTCTTT CASSVGQGVNTEAFF
TRBJ1-5 18 TRBD1 - TRBV18 TGTGCCAGCTCACTTGTACCCGGGACAGTTCAGGTCAATCAGCCCCAGCATTTT CASSLVPGTVQVNQPQHF
TRBJ2-5 22 - - TRBV28 TGTGCCAGCAGCCGCCCGGGACTAACCCACAGGGGGGCGATTGGGCTACAAGAGACCCAGTACTTC CASSRPGLTHRGAIGLQETQYF
TRBJ1-2 16 TRBD1 once TRBV10-3 TGTGCCATCAGTGCGGCGGGACAGATAAACTTTAATGGCTACACCTTC CAISAAGQINFNGYTF
TRBJ2-7 13 TRBD1 - TRBV10-3 TGTGCCATCAGACGACAGGGGGTTGACGAGCAGTACTTC CAIRRQGVDEQYF
TRBJ1-3 15 - - TRBV7-8 TGTGCCAGCAGCCCGTTGGGACACTCTGGAAACACCATATATTTT CASSPLGHSGNTIYF
TRBJ2-1 14 TRBD2 - TRBV27 TGTGCCAGCAGTTTTTCTCGACTAGCGGGAAAGCAGTTCTTC CASSFSRLAGKQFF
TRBJ2-2 16 - - TRBV11-2 TGTGCCAGCAGCTTAATCGCCGGGATGAACACCGGGGAGCTGTTTTTT CASSLIAGMNTGELFF
TRBJ1-2 15 TRBD1 few TRBV3-1/TRBV3-2 TGTGCCAGCAGCCAAGATCTAACAGGGGCCAATGGCTACACCTTC CASSQDLTGANGYTF
TRBJ2-7 18 - - TRBV4-1 TGCGCCAGCAGCCAAGGGTTAGGGGTGGGGGGACGGTCCTACGAGCAGTACTTC CASSQGLGVGGRSYEQYF
TRBJ2-1 15 - - TRBV25-1 TGTGCCAGCAGTGACGTCACAGGGAGTGGAAATGAGCAGTTCTTC CASSDVTGSGNEQFF
TRBJ2-2 12 - - TRBV10-1 TGCGCCAGCGGGACTGCCATCGGGGAGCTGTTTTTT CASGTAIGELFF
TRBJ2-7 17 TRBD1 - TRBV6-1 TGTGCCAGCAGTGAGAGACCGGGACAGATGATTTCCTACGAGCAGTACTTC CASSERPGQMISYEQYF
TRBJ2-1 16 TRBD2 - TRBV5-1 TGCGCCAGCAGCTTACAGGGACTAGCGGCCTACAATGAGCAGTTCTTC CASSLQGLAAYNEQFF
TRBJ2-1 16 - - TRBV11-3 TGTGCCAGCAGCTTAATGGCGGCGGCCCCCTACAATGAGCAGTTCTTC CASSLMAAAPYNEQFF
TRBJ2-3 13 TRBD2 - TRBV2 TGTGCCAGCAGAGGCAGGGAGGGGGATACGCAGTATTTT CASRGREGDTQYF
TRBJ1-3 14 - - TRBV28 TGTGCCAGCGGTCAGAGGGATGCTGGAAACACCATATATTTT CASGQRDAGNTIYF
TRBJ1-2 14 - - TRBV3-1/TRBV3-2 TGTGCCAGCAGCCCAGAGCGGGGAAACTATGGCTACACCTTC CASSPERGNYGYTF
TRBJ2-4 13 - - TRBV12-3/TRBV12-4 TGTGCCAGCAGCCTCTTAGACCAGGACATTCAGTACTTC CASSLLDQDIQYF
TRBJ2-2 15 - - TRBV24-1 TGTGCCACCAGTCCCAGGGGTTTGAACACCGGGGAGCTGTTTTTT CATSPRGLNTGELFF
TRBJ2-1 13 - once TRBV10-1 TGCGCCAGCAGTTTGGAGCCTAACAATGAGCAGTTCTTC CASSLEPNNEQFF
TRBJ2-7 18 TRBD2 once TRBV19 TGTGCCAGTAGTCCGCAGGGACTAGCGCGGTCTCGCTCCTACGAGCAGTACTTC CASSPQGLARSRSYEQYF
TRBJ2-7 16 - - TRBV28 TGTGCCAGCAGTACACAGGGTCCCTCCTTCCTGGACGAGCAGTACTTC CASSTQGPSFLDEQYF
TRBJ1-1 14 - - TRBV30 TGTGCCTGGACGGCCGGGGGATTGGGCACTGAAGCTTTCTTT CAWTAGGLGTEAFF
TRBJ2-5 17 TRBD1 - TRBV28 TGTGCCAGCAGTTTCCACCCCGGGGACAGGGAAGGAGAGACCCAGTACTTC CASSFHPGDREGETQYF
TRBJ1-2 15 - - TRBV2 TGTGCCAGCAGTGAAGTGGGACACCCTAGGGAAGGCTACACCTTC CASSEVGHPREGYTF
TRBJ2-5 15 TRBD1 - TRBV5-1 TGCGCCAGCAGCTCCACAGGGGCCTTCCAAGAGACCCAGTACTTC CASSSTGAFQETQYF
TRBJ2-7 13 - - TRBV28 TGTGCCAGCAGTGAGACAGACCGCTACGAGCAGTACTTC CASSETDRYEQYF
TRBJ1-1 16 - once TRBV6-5 TGTGCCAGCAGTTACTCGATGGGAGGCATGAACACTGAAGCTTTCTTT CASSYSMGGMNTEAFF
TRBJ1-2 12 - - TRBV6-5 TGTGCCAGCCGTCGGGAATACAATGGCTACACCTTC CASRREYNGYTF
TRBJ2-7 13 - - TRBV6-5 TGTGCCAGCAGTAGGACGGGGGAGCGCGAGCAGTACTTC CASSRTGEREQYF
TRBJ1-5 15 - - TRBV5-1 TGCGCCAGCAGCCCCATGGGGGGGGACGGCCAGCCCCAGCATTTT CASSPMGGDGQPQHF
TRBJ1-3 14 - once TRBV10-1 TGCGCCAGCAGTGACTACAGCAGAGGAAACACCATATATTTT CASSDYSRGNTIYF
TRBJ2-2 15 - - TRBV11-3 TGTGCCAGCAGCTACCATAGCGCCAGCACCGGGGAGCTGTTTTTT CASSYHSASTGELFF
TRBJ1-1 12 - - TRBV10-1 TGCGCCAGCAGTCGGGGGAACACTGAAGCTTTCTTT CASSRGNTEAFF
TRBJ2-7 14 - - TRBV7-2 TGTGCCAGCAGCTCGTTGGGACTGGGCTACGAGCAGTACTTC CASSSLGLGYEQYF
TRBJ2-5 12 - - TRBV29-1 TGCAGCGCTATGGGAGCGGGAGAGACCCAGTACTTC CSAMGAGETQYF
TRBJ1-2 13 TRBD1 - TRBV30 TGTGCCTGGGGGACAGGGGGCGAAAGGGGGCACACCTTC CAWGTGGERGHTF
TRBJ2-1 16 TRBD2 - TRBV2 TGTGCCAGCAGCCGCATACTAGCGGGGGGCATTAATGAGCAGTTCTTC CASSRILAGGINEQFF
TRBJ2-7 16 TRBD1 - TRBV15 TGTGCCACCAGCAGGGCCAAGGGGACAGGCTCCTACGAGCAGTACTTC CATSRAKGTGSYEQYF
TRBJ2-1 17 TRBD2 - TRBV27 TGTGCCAGCAGTTTATTCCTGGCGGGAGGCTCCTACAATGAGCAGTTCTTC CASSLFLAGGSYNEQFF
TRBJ2-1 17 TRBD2 - TRBV19 TGTGCCAGTAGTCCTCAGTCGGTTCCGGGAGGGCCGAATGAGCAGTTCTTC CASSPQSVPGGPNEQFF
TRBJ2-7 14 TRBD1 - TRBV6-1 TGTGCCAGCAGTGAAGCCGGGACAGGGGTCGGGCAGTACTTC CASSEAGTGVGQYF
TRBJ2-1 14 TRBD1 once TRBV9 TGTGCCAGCAGCGGTAAACACGGGACAGATGAGCAGTTCTTC CASSGKHGTDEQFF
TRBJ2-3 16 TRBD2 - TRBV10-3 TGTGCCATCAGTGAGTCCGGGACTAGCGGCACAGATACGCAGTATTTT CAISESGTSGTDTQYF
TRBJ2-5 15 TRBD1 - TRBV5-1 TGCGCCAGCAGCTTGGAAGGGGGCAGGCGGGAGACCCAGTACTTC CASSLEGGRRETQYF
TRBJ2-1 13 - few TRBV12-3/TRBV12-4 TGTGCCAGCAGTTTGGCAGGGCGGAATGAGCAGTTCTTC CASSLAGRNEQFF
TRBJ1-4 14 - - TRBV19 TGTGCCAGTAGGAGGCGAACAACTAATGAAAAACTGTTTTTT CASRRRTTNEKLFF
TRBJ2-7 13 TRBD1 - TRBV28 TGTGCCAGCACCCCGGGACAGACCTACGAGCAGTACTTC CASTPGQTYEQYF
TRBJ2-2 18 TRBD2 few TRBV6-2/TRBV6-3 TGTGCCAGCAGCTTAGACCCCGGCGGGAGAGAGAACACCGGGGAGCTGTTTTTT CASSLDPGGRENTGELFF
TRBJ2-2 15 - - TRBV10-3 TGTGCCATCAGTGAGCGGGAGTGGGCCACCGGGGAGCTGTTTTTT CAISEREWATGELFF
TRBJ1-2 12 - - TRBV5-6 TGTGCCAGCAGCTTACAGGGCTATGGCTACACCTTC CASSLQGYGYTF
TRBJ1-4 15 - - TRBV6-4 TGTGCCAACCTCCGAGGGACACCGAATAATGAAAAACTGTTTTTT CANLRGTPNNEKLFF
TRBJ2-1 13 TRBD1 - TRBV3-1/TRBV3-2 TGTGCCAGCAGCGATGAACAGGGGGATGAGCAGTTCTTC CASSDEQGDEQFF
TRBJ2-1 17 TRBD2 - TRBV4-1 TGCGCCAGCAGCCAAGGTCTACTAGCGGGAGGGTCCAATGAGCAGTTCTTC CASSQGLLAGGSNEQFF
TRBJ1-4 13 - - TRBV10-3 TGTGCCATCAGTGTCGGGAATAATGAAAAACTGTTTTTT CAISVGNNEKLFF